The present TCR beta chain was sequenced within a study of blood T cells in healthy people across ages. General study points: When one million T cells were used, diversity estimates were thought to be underestimates.

Worth noting for this clonotype: Its antigen is still unknown.

The CDR3 is 15 amino acids. Germline V CDR1 and CDR2: SGHRS, YFSETQ. J lost 2 bases, V lost 4 bases, and 5 bases had no gene match. Using a J-beta primer mix together with a sample-barcoded 5' primer, a second PCR was run for about 6 to 12 cycles. Through a template-switch adaptor with 12 random nucleotides, each cDNA molecule received a tag. TCRdb re-called the 5' RACE reads through MiXCR, storing one row per CDR3 protein. The sample records about 380,000 distinct CDR3 sequences, approximately 47% being singletons. The receptor was isolated from a man in his sixties in good health. This rearrangement joins TRBV5-1 to TRBJ2-1; 8 bases map to TRBD1. The sequencing input was blood. For the CDR3, the DNA is TGCGCCAGCAGCGAACAGGGGGGCGCCTACAATGAGCAGTTCTTC. As protein: CASSEQGGAYNEQFF.